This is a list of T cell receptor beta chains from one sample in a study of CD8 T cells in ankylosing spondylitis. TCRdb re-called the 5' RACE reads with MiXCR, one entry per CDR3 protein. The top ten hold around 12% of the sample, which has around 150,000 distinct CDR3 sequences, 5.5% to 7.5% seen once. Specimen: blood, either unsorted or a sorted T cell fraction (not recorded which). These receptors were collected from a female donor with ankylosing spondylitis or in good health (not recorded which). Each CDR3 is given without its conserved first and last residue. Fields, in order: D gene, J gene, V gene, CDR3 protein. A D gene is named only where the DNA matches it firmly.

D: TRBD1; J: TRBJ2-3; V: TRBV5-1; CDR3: ASSFTGGDDTQY
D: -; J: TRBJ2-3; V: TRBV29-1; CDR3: SALTSTDTQY
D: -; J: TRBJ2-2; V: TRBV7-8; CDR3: ASSLRGGHTGELF
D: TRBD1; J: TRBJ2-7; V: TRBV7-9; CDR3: ASSNGQGQY
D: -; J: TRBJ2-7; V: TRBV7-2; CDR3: ASSLDPGVSEQY
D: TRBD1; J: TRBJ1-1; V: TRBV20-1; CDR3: SALGQGRYTEAF
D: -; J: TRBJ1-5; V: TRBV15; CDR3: ATSFRDSNQPQH
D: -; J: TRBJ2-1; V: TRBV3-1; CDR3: ASSQGQRPRDEQF
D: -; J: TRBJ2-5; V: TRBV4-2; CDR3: ASSQGGSQETQY
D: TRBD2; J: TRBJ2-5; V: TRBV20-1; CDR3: SALTPGLATAQY
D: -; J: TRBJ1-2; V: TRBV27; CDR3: ASRSPGYGYT
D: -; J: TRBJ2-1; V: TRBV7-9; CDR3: AGLRTEYNEQF
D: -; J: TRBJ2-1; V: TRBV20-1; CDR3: SATGVSSYNEQF
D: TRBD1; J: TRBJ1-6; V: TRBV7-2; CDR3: ASSSRRQGYNSPLH
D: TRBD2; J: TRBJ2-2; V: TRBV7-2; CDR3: ASSLGGLARVGELF
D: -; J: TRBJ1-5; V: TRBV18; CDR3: ASSPSRGEQPQH
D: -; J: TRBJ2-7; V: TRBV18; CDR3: ASSPNRDERDGGRAEQY
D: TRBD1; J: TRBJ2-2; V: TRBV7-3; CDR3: TSSLGGSGELF
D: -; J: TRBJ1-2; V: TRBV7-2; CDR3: ASSPPRPREKYGYT
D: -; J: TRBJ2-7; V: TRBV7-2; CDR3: ASSRAESYEQY
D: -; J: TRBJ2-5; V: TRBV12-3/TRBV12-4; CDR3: ASSLGPWDKLQETQY